The next 6 T cell receptor beta chains were all read from a single sample in a study of tumour-infiltrating T cells in Burkitt lymphoma. Assay: immunoSEQ multiplex PCR; the TCRdb copy retains only in-frame clones and omits some. The sample contains around 9,200 clones, 62% of which appear only once. Input material: tumor tissue. The source of these receptors is a human donor with diffuse large B-cell lymphoma.

This clone was seen more than once but under ten times. The gene calls are TRBV2 and TRBJ2-1; 10 bases line up with TRBD1. This CDR3 is 16 amino acids long. CDR1 is SNHLY, CDR2 FYNNEI, per germline. V was clipped by 5 bases and J by 3 bases; unmatched bases: 7. The CDR3 loop reads CASSQGQGKNYNEQFF. The CDR3 region has the DNA TGTGCCAGCAGTCAGGGACAGGGGAAAAACTACAATGAGCAGTTCTTC.

The chain combines TRBV5-4 with TRBJ1-2; the match to TRBD1 covers 9 bases. The CDR3 runs 13 residues. Germline CDR1 reads SGHNT; CDR2 reads YYREEE (reference sequence). V shed 3 bases and J 8 bases; nucleotides not matched to a gene: 5. For the CDR3, the DNA is TGTGCCAGCAGCTCACAGGGGGCGGGGGGCTACACCTTC. It translates to CASSSQGAGGYTF.

This rearrangement joins TRBV19 to TRBJ2-7; TRBD1 matches 7 bases. CDR1 is LNHDA and CDR2 is SQIVND in the germline V gene (reference sequence). The CDR3 contains 13 residues. The J segment lost 2 bases and the V segment lost 8 bases, leaving 6 bases of the junction unmatched. The CDR3 loop reads CASRDRATYEQYF. CDR3 DNA sequence: TGTGCCAGTCGCGACAGGGCTACCTACGAGCAGTACTTC. Full variable domain (remainder filled in from reference TRBV19 and TRBJ2-7): DGGITQSPKYLFRKEGQNVTLSCEQNLNHDAMYWYRQDPGQGLRLIYYSQIVNDFQKGDIAEGYSVSREKKESFPLTVTSAQKNPTAFYLCASRDRATYEQYFGPGTRLTVT.

In this sample, this clone turned up once. The chain couples TRBV7-2 to TRBJ1-2; no reliable D call. From germline, CDR1 is SGHTA and CDR2 FQGNSA. CDR3 length equals 15 residues. V lost 0 bases, J lost 4 bases, and 12 bases lay in between. CDR3 nucleotides: TGTGCCAGCAGCTTAGCCGGTACAGATCCCTATGGCTACACCTTC. It translates to CASSLAGTDPYGYTF.

The chain couples TRBV7-3 to TRBJ1-2, with 9 nucleotides matching TRBD1. The CDR3 totals 14 residues. Germline loops: CDR1 SGHTA, CDR2 FQGTGA. Losses at the gene ends were 5 bases for V and 8 bases for J; bases not matched to a gene: 9. CDR3 region: CASSPGGQGVGYTF. The CDR3 DNA is TGTGCCAGCAGCCCGGGGGGACAGGGAGTAGGCTACACCTTC.

This clone was detected a few times. Because the CDR3's place on the DNA is in doubt, the DNA is left out and the CDR3 is given as listed by TCRdb. This chain joins TRBV19 and TRBJ2-6. The CDR3 is 14 amino acids in total, end residues counted. CDR1 and CDR2 from the germline V gene are LNHDA and SQIVND (reference sequence). CDR3 residues: CASSFGAGANVLTF.